These T cell receptor beta chains were read from a single sample in a study of control samples from healthy donors and cancer patients. Generated by immunoSEQ multiplex PCR, the TCRdb table keeps only in-frame clones and is missing some. This table has around 170,000 clones, around 88% appearing once. What was sequenced was blood. These receptors came from a woman younger than 45 in good health. Each CDR3 is given with its conserved first and last residue. Fields, in order: D gene, V gene, clone size, J gene, CDR3 protein, CDR3 DNA. The D gene is left open where the match is weak. Not every row has a clone size; where given, it reads once, few, many or a size class.

>TRBD2|TRBV5-1|NA|TRBJ2-5
CASLWGGSVGETQYF
TGCGCCTCCTTGTGGGGCGGGAGCGTCGGTGAGACCCAGTACTTC
>TRBD1|TRBV7-6|NA|TRBJ2-2
CASSPRTGGGTGELFF
TGTGCCAGCAGTCCGAGGACAGGGGGCGGTACCGGGGAGCTGTTTTTT
>NA|TRBV12-3/TRBV12-4|NA|TRBJ1-1
CASSFTGSAEAFF
TGTGCCAGCAGTTTCACGGGCAGCGCTGAAGCTTTCTTT
>TRBD2|TRBV6-1|once|TRBJ2-7
CASSEASAGGNEQYF
TGTGCCAGCAGTGAAGCCTCAGCGGGAGGGAACGAGCAGTACTTC
>TRBD2|TRBV28|NA|TRBJ2-3
CASSSGTSGRADTQYF
TGTGCCAGCAGTTCTGGGACTAGCGGGCGCGCAGATACGCAGTATTTT
>NA|TRBV3-1/TRBV3-2|NA|TRBJ1-6
CASSQVDSNSPLHF
TGTGCCAGCAGCCAAGTAGACAGCAATTCACCCCTCCACTTT
>TRBD2|TRBV6-6|NA|TRBJ2-7
CASNTGLADLSYEQYF
TGTGCCAGCAACACAGGACTAGCGGACCTCTCCTACGAGCAGTACTTC
>TRBD2|TRBV2|NA|TRBJ2-5
CASSDSGGPRQETQYF
TGTGCCAGCAGTGACTCGGGGGGGCCACGGCAAGAGACCCAGTACTTC
>TRBD1|TRBV5-4|once|TRBJ1-1
CASSLTGVEGAFF
TGTGCCAGCAGTTTGACAGGGGTCGAGGGAGCTTTCTTT
>NA|TRBV4-1|NA|TRBJ1-1
CASSQVQASIAEAFF
TGCGCCAGCAGCCAAGTCCAGGCCTCAATAGCTGAAGCTTTCTTT
>NA|TRBV28|NA|TRBJ2-3
CASSFRGVGTDTQYF
TGTGCCAGCAGTTTTAGGGGGGTCGGCACAGATACGCAGTATTTT
>TRBD1|TRBV5-1|NA|TRBJ2-6
CASSFFGQDSGANVLTF
TGCGCCAGCAGCTTCTTCGGACAGGACTCTGGGGCCAACGTCCTGACTTTC
>NA|TRBV20-1|NA|TRBJ1-5
CSASNSNQPQHF
TGCAGTGCTAGTAATAGCAATCAGCCCCAGCATTTT
>NA|TRBV2|NA|TRBJ1-5
CASSEMMLGNQPQHF
TGTGCCAGCAGTGAAATGATGTTAGGCAATCAGCCCCAGCATTTT
>NA|TRBV5-5|NA|TRBJ1-1
CASSLGFGTEAFF
TGTGCCAGCAGCTTGGGGTTTGGCACTGAAGCTTTCTTT
>TRBD2|TRBV11-3|NA|TRBJ2-2
CASSPSSGRGGGELFF
TGTGCCAGCAGCCCGTCTAGCGGGAGAGGTGGCGGGGAGCTGTTTTTT
>NA|TRBV5-1|NA|TRBJ2-1
CASSPHATGTYNEQFF
TGCGCCAGCAGCCCGCACGCGACGGGGACTTACAATGAGCAGTTCTTC
>NA|TRBV14|NA|TRBJ2-2
CASSQELGNTGELFF
TGTGCCAGCAGCCAAGAACTTGGAAACACCGGGGAGCTGTTTTTT
>NA|TRBV2|NA|TRBJ1-1
CASSHKGYYTEAFF
TGTGCCAGCAGTCATAAGGGATATTACACTGAAGCTTTCTTT
>TRBD1|TRBV27|NA|TRBJ2-1
CASSRLGQGVSNEQFF
TGTGCCAGCAGTCGCCTAGGACAGGGGGTTAGCAATGAGCAGTTCTTC
>TRBD1|TRBV5-1|NA|TRBJ1-6
CASSLETGSNSPLHF
TGCGCCAGCAGCTTAGAGACAGGGTCTAATTCACCCCTCCACTTT
>NA|TRBV19|NA|TRBJ2-3
CASSIGWQPDTQYF
TGTGCCAGTAGTATAGGGTGGCAGCCAGATACGCAGTATTTT
>NA|TRBV5-5|NA|TRBJ2-2
CASSLVSANTGELFF
TGTGCCAGCAGCTTGGTCAGCGCAAACACCGGGGAGCTGTTTTTT
>NA|TRBV5-1|NA|TRBJ2-5
CASSPWGGETQYF
TGCGCCAGCAGCCCATGGGGCGGAGAGACCCAGTACTTC
>NA|TRBV7-2|NA|TRBJ2-3
CASSLGTGTLTDTQYF
TGTGCCAGCAGCTTGGGGACCGGGACCCTCACAGATACGCAGTATTTT
>NA|TRBV2|NA|TRBJ1-2
CASILKEGWSYGYTF
TGTGCCAGCATCCTTAAGGAAGGGTGGTCTTATGGCTACACCTTC
>NA|TRBV9|NA|TRBJ1-4
CASSVAGQPHEKLFF
TGTGCCAGCAGCGTAGCCGGACAGCCCCATGAAAAACTGTTTTTT
>NA|TRBV14|NA|TRBJ1-6
CVSSHRTDYNSPLHF
TGTGTCAGCAGCCACAGGACAGATTATAATTCACCCCTCCACTTT
>NA|TRBV6-5|NA|TRBJ2-5
CASSYGRAMQTQYF
TGTGCCAGCAGTTACGGCAGGGCCATGCAGACCCAGTACTTC
>TRBD2|TRBV9|NA|TRBJ2-3
CASSVERGAGGPTDTQYF
TGTGCCAGCAGCGTAGAGAGGGGAGCGGGGGGGCCAACAGATACGCAGTATTTT
>NA|TRBV10-3|NA|TRBJ1-2
CASAGDSGYTF
TGTGCCAGCGCAGGGGATTCCGGCTACACCTTC
>NA|TRBV29-1|NA|TRBJ2-1
CSVGSSDNEQFF
TGCAGCGTTGGTTCCTCGGACAATGAGCAGTTCTTC
>TRBD1|TRBV5-1|few|TRBJ2-1
CASSSTGESYNEQFF
TGCGCCAGCAGCTCGACAGGGGAATCCTACAATGAGCAGTTCTTC
>NA|TRBV6-4|NA|TRBJ2-3
CASSEWRGNTDTQYF
TGTGCCAGCAGTGAATGGCGGGGCAACACAGATACGCAGTATTTT
>TRBD1|TRBV5-4|once|TRBJ1-6
CASSSTGTSPLHF
TGTGCCAGCAGCTCGACAGGGACCTCACCCCTCCACTTT
>NA|TRBV14|NA|TRBJ1-4
CASSQNEKLFF
TGTGCCAGCAGCCAGAATGAAAAACTGTTTTTT
>TRBD2|TRBV27|once|TRBJ2-7
CASSLKWTSDYEQYF
TGTGCCAGCAGTTTAAAGTGGACTAGCGACTACGAGCAGTACTTC
>TRBD1|TRBV6-5|once|TRBJ1-1
CAIRDRGSGTEAFF
TGTGCCATAAGGGACAGGGGGTCGGGGACTGAAGCTTTCTTT
>NA|TRBV25-1|NA|TRBJ1-3
CASRGAGDSGNTIYF
TGTGCCAGCAGGGGGGCGGGCGACTCTGGAAACACCATATATTTT
>NA|TRBV4-2|NA|TRBJ2-5
CASSQRGGKETQYF
TGTGCCAGCAGCCAAAGGGGGGGGAAAGAGACCCAGTACTTC
>TRBD1|TRBV3-1/TRBV3-2|NA|TRBJ1-2
CASSQGGQWGGYTF
TGTGCCAGCAGCCAAGGGGGACAGTGGGGGGGCTACACCTTC
>TRBD2|TRBV29-1|few|TRBJ2-1
CSVPRLAGSYNEQFF
TGCAGCGTCCCCCGACTAGCGGGATCCTACAATGAGCAGTTCTTC
>TRBD2|TRBV19|NA|TRBJ2-1
CASSIFLRLAGAHEQFF
TGTGCCAGTAGTATATTTCTTCGACTAGCGGGAGCGCATGAGCAGTTCTTC
>NA|TRBV6-2/TRBV6-3|NA|TRBJ2-7
CASSSRYEQYF
TGTGCCAGCAGTTCGCGATACGAGCAGTACTTC
>TRBD1|TRBV5-4|NA|TRBJ1-1
CASSMGQGNTEAFF
TGTGCCAGCAGCATGGGACAGGGGAACACTGAAGCTTTCTTT
>NA|TRBV9|NA|TRBJ2-3
CASSVGGKSTDTQYF
TGTGCCAGCAGCGTAGGGGGGAAGAGCACAGATACGCAGTATTTT
>TRBD1|TRBV29-1|once|TRBJ1-5
CSVSGTGDQPQHF
TGCAGCGTTTCCGGGACAGGGGACCAGCCCCAGCATTTT
>NA|TRBV24-1|NA|TRBJ2-5
CATSDRLDQPGETQYF
TGTGCCACCAGTGATCGACTAGACCAACCGGGAGAGACCCAGTACTTC
>NA|TRBV2|NA|TRBJ2-3
CASSQGADTQYF
TGTGCCAGCAGCCAGGGTGCAGATACGCAGTATTTT
>TRBD1|TRBV3-1/TRBV3-2|few|TRBJ1-1
CASSWPGGAEAFF
TGTGCCAGCAGCTGGCCAGGGGGGGCTGAAGCTTTCTTT
>NA|TRBV11-2|NA|TRBJ1-1
CASRWGQLNTEAFF
TGTGCCAGCAGGTGGGGGCAGCTGAACACTGAAGCTTTCTTT
>NA|TRBV12-3/TRBV12-4|once|TRBJ1-1
CASRSGRLTEAFF
TGTGCCAGCCGATCCGGACGGCTGACTGAAGCTTTCTTT
>NA|TRBV25-1|NA|TRBJ1-6
CASRGGGMNSPLHF
TGTGCCAGCAGAGGGGGAGGGATGAATTCACCCCTCCACTTT
>TRBD1|TRBV19|once|TRBJ1-3
CASTETWTGSGNTIYF
TGTGCCAGTACCGAAACTTGGACAGGGAGTGGAAACACCATATATTTT
>NA|TRBV2|NA|TRBJ1-4
CASSEQGNPFEKLFF
TGTGCCAGCAGTGAACAGGGGAACCCCTTCGAAAAACTGTTTTTT